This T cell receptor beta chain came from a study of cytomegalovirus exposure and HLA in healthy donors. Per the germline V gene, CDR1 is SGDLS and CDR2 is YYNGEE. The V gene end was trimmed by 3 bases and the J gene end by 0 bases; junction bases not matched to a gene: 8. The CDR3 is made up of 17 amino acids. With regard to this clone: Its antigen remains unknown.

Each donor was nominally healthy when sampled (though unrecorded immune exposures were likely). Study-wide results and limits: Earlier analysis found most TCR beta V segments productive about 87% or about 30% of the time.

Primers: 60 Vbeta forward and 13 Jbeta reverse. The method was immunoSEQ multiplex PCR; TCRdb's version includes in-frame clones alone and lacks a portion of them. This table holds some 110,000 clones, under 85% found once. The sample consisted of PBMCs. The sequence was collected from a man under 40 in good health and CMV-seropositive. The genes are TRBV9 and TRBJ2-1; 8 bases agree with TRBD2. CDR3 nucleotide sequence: TGTGCCAGCAGCGGGGCCGCGGGGGGTTCCTCCTACAATGAGCAGTTCTTC. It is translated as CASSGAAGGSSYNEQFF.